These T cell receptor beta chains were read from a single sample in a study of T cell repertoires in cytomegalovirus infection. TCRdb re-called the reads with MiXCR, one entry per CDR3 protein. Of about 260,000 distinct CDR3 sequences listed, about 13% were seen once; the top ten hold about 8.7%. Sample: PBMCs. The receptor set was obtained from a human donor in good health (CMV status not recorded). Some clones in this sample may be carry-over from other donors' samples. Both conserved end residues are part of each CDR3. Each record gives: clone size, V gene, D gene, J gene, CDR3 protein, CDR3 DNA. A D gene is named only where the DNA matches it firmly. Rows may omit the clone size; those that give it use once, few, many or a size class.

clone_size: NA; v_call: TRBV20-1; d_call: TRBD2; j_call: TRBJ2-7; cdr3_aa: CSASGLAEFSEQYF; cdr3_nt: TGCAGTGCTAGTGGCCTAGCGGAGTTCTCCGAGCAGTACTTC
clone_size: few; v_call: TRBV14; d_call: NA; j_call: TRBJ1-2; cdr3_aa: CASSRAIRDTLFYGYTF; cdr3_nt: TGTGCCAGCAGCCGAGCAATTCGGGACACACTATTCTATGGCTACACCTTC
clone_size: many; v_call: TRBV7-9; d_call: NA; j_call: TRBJ2-5; cdr3_aa: CASSQRGQETQYF; cdr3_nt: TGTGCCAGCAGCCAACGGGGGCAAGAGACCCAGTACTTC
clone_size: NA; v_call: TRBV4-1; d_call: NA; j_call: TRBJ1-1; cdr3_aa: CASSQEMGVNTEAFF; cdr3_nt: TGTGCCAGCAGCCAAGAAATGGGGGTGAACACTGAAGCTTTCTTT
clone_size: NA; v_call: TRBV2; d_call: NA; j_call: TRBJ1-2; cdr3_aa: CASVRDGDGYTF; cdr3_nt: TGTGCCAGCGTGAGGGATGGCGATGGCTACACCTTC
clone_size: NA; v_call: TRBV6-2/TRBV6-3; d_call: NA; j_call: TRBJ2-1; cdr3_aa: CASSYGTVYNEQFF; cdr3_nt: TGTGCCAGCAGTTACGGGACTGTCTACAATGAGCAGTTCTTC
clone_size: many; v_call: TRBV7-2; d_call: NA; j_call: TRBJ2-5; cdr3_aa: CASSGQWQETQYF; cdr3_nt: TGTGCCAGCAGCGGACAGTGGCAAGAGACCCAGTACTTC
clone_size: few; v_call: TRBV6-6; d_call: NA; j_call: TRBJ2-7; cdr3_aa: CASSPTGTPALEQYF; cdr3_nt: TGTGCCAGCAGTCCCACCGGGACTCCCGCCTTAGAGCAGTACTTC
clone_size: few; v_call: TRBV10-3; d_call: TRBD1; j_call: TRBJ1-5; cdr3_aa: CAMRDREDQPQHF; cdr3_nt: TGTGCCATGCGCGACAGGGAGGATCAGCCCCAGCATTTT
clone_size: NA; v_call: TRBV4-1; d_call: NA; j_call: TRBJ2-2; cdr3_aa: CASSQNGADTGELFF; cdr3_nt: TGCGCCAGCAGCCAAAACGGGGCCGACACCGGGGAGCTGTTTTTT